This T cell receptor beta chain came from a study of metastatic and nonmetastatic thyroid tumors. Study information: From malignant and benign thyroid patients, repertoires in blood and in tumor or nodule tissue were compared. Study observations and caveats: Reported TCR beta diversity, measured in blood and tumor, was significantly higher for malignant thyroid tumors than for benign nodules.

On this clone itself: The antigen is undetermined.

Patients underwent thyroid surgery, and none had received any treatment before it. Authors' data handling: A classifier for distant metastasis in papillary thyroid cancer was constructed using CDR3 differences observed across clinicopathological groups. TCRdb ran MiXCR on the PCR reads. These V and J calls rely on TCRdb rather than the paper's analysis. The sample contains approximately 32,000 clones, more than 15% of which appear only once. The sample consisted of blood. The receptor was isolated from a female donor with papillary thyroid cancer or a benign thyroid nodule (not recorded which). Some clones in this sample may be carry-over from other donors' samples.

CDR3 nucleotides: TGTGCCAGCAGTGAACTAGTTGGGTATCAGGATGAGCAGTTCTTC. Translation gives CASSELVGYQDEQFF. The V and J genes are TRBV25-1 and TRBJ2-1; no reliable D call. This CDR3 spans 15 amino acids. Germline loops: CDR1 MGHDK, CDR2 SYGVNS. Between the trimmed V and J ends, which lost 2 bases and 8 bases, there was a span of 16 bases.